These 8 T cell receptor beta chains came from one sample sequenced in a study of blood T cells in healthy people across ages. The second PCR ran roughly 6 to 11 cycles with a sample-barcoded 5' primer and J-beta primers. TCRdb analysed the 5' RACE reads with MiXCR anew, one entry per CDR3 protein. The repertoire consists of about 1,800,000 distinct CDR3 sequences, with 28% occurring once and the leading ten covering 7.7%. Specimen: blood. All receptors derive from a woman in her thirties in good health.

The chain combines TRBV24-1 with TRBJ2-1; tentative D call: TRBD2 (7 bases). With 4 bases removed from V and 8 bases from J, the gap between germline ends came to 20 bases. This CDR3 has 16 amino acids. Germline CDR1 is KGHDR and CDR2 is SFDVKD. The CDR3 coding sequence is TGTGCCACCAGTGACCGCAAGGGGGGGGCTTTGGATGAGCAGTTCTTC. Protein product: CATSDRKGGALDEQFF.

This clonotype came up many times. The rearrangement links TRBV20-1 to TRBJ1-6; D gene ambiguous. The germline V gene encodes CDR1 DFQATT and CDR2 SNEGSKA (reference sequence). CDR3 size: 14 residues. V was cut by 6 bases and J by 4 bases, with 13 bases left in between. CDR3 sequence reads: CSARTAQYNSPLHF. DNA for the CDR3: TGCAGTGCAAGGACTGCCCAATATAATTCACCCCTCCACTTT.

This chain connects TRBV9 to TRBJ2-3, with 12 bases matching TRBD2. Germline lookup yields CDR1 SGDLS and CDR2 YYNGEE. The ends lost 0 bases at V and 4 bases at J; junction bases unmatched: 9. CDR3 length: 18 amino acids. The CDR3 sequence is CASSVASGRAPFADTQYF. In DNA form, the CDR3 reads TGTGCCAGCAGCGTAGCTAGCGGGAGGGCCCCCTTCGCAGATACGCAGTATTTT.

In its sample, this clonotype was seen a few times. The chain joins TRBV28 to TRBJ2-3; tentatively, D is TRBD2 (5 bases). The ends were cut back, 7 bases at V and 2 bases at J, with 10 bases in the middle. This CDR3 contains 13 residues. Germline lookup yields CDR1 MDHEN and CDR2 SYDVKM. For the CDR3, the DNA is TGTGCCAGCATGAGCGGAAACACAGATACGCAGTATTTT. Translated: CASMSGNTDTQYF.

This clonotype was detected a few times. The chain recombines TRBV20-1 with TRBJ1-2; TRBD1 matches at 8 bases. The J segment lost 5 bases and the V segment lost 2 bases, leaving 4 bases of the junction unmatched. Per germline, CDR1 DFQATT and CDR2 SNEGSKA (reference sequence). CDR3 length equals 13 residues. The CDR3 protein is CSARKTGEYGYTF. The CDR3 region has the DNA TGCAGTGCTAGAAAGACAGGGGAGTATGGCTACACCTTC.

V and J are TRBV14 and TRBJ2-5, with D maybe TRBD2 (6 bases). Germline CDR1 SGHDN, CDR2 FVKESK. CDR3 length: 16 residues. V was pared by 3 bases and J by 2 bases, with 16 bases between. As DNA, the CDR3 is TGTGCCAGCAGCCAGAACTGGGGGGTCCGGCAAGAGACCCAGTACTTC. Its translation: CASSQNWGVRQETQYF.

This clonotype has at least ten counts. This chain connects TRBV7-2 to TRBJ2-5; D might be TRBD1 or TRBD2, each matching 5 bases. Germline V gene lookup returns CDR1 SGHTA and CDR2 FQGNSA. V shed 2 bases and J shed 5 bases, with 21 bases lying between them. The CDR3 length is 17 residues. CDR3 nucleotides: TGTGCCAGCAGCTTATACGACAGAGGAGGCACTATTGAGACCCAGTACTTC. It specifies CASSLYDRGGTIETQYF.

This clonotype was seen at least ten times. The chain joins TRBV18 to TRBJ2-7; D gene unclear. The germline gives CDR1 KGHSH, CDR2 LQKENI. The ends were cut back, 0 bases at V and 5 bases at J, with 8 bases in the middle. CDR3 length equals 13 residues. CDR3 bases: TGTGCCAGCTCACCACCGGATCAGAACGAGCAGTACTTC. Encoded protein: CASSPPDQNEQYF.